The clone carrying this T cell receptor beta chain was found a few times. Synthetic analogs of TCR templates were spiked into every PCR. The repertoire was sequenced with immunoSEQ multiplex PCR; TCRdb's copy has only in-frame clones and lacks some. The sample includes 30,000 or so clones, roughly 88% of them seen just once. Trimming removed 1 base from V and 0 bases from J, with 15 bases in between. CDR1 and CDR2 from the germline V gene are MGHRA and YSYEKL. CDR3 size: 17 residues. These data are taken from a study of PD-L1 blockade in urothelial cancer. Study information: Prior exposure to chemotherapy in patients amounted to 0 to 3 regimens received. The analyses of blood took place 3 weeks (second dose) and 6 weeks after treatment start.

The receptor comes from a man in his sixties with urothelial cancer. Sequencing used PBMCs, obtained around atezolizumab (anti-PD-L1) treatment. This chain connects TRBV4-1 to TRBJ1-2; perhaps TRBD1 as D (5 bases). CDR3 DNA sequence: TGCGCCAGCAGCCAAGTATATGACAGTACTCCTAACTATGGCTACACCTTC. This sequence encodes CASSQVYDSTPNYGYTF.